Listed below are T cell receptor beta chains from one sample, sequenced in a study of OX40 agonist ivuxolimab in advanced cancers. The repertoire was sequenced with immunoSEQ multiplex PCR; TCRdb's copy has only in-frame clones and lacks some. The sample contains around 35,000 clones, roughly 84% of which appear only once. The specimen was CD4+ or CD8+ T cells sorted from blood, collected in a trial of the OX40 agonist ivuxolimab. Receptors originate from an adult with an advanced solid tumor such as melanoma, head and neck, liver or kidney cancer. Each CDR3 is given with its conserved first and last residue. The order of the fields is V gene, clone size, J gene, D gene, CDR3 DNA, CDR3 protein. A D gene is named only where the DNA matches it firmly. Size is stated for part of the rows, as once, few or many counts, or as a class when the clone is expanded.

v_call: TRBV7-2; clone_size: .; j_call: TRBJ2-3; d_call: TRBD2; cdr3_nt: TGTGCCAGCAGCCACAATCCCGGGACTAGCGGGGCGGCAGATACGCAGTATTTT; cdr3_aa: CASSHNPGTSGAADTQYF
v_call: TRBV7-2; clone_size: .; j_call: TRBJ2-1; d_call: TRBD2; cdr3_nt: TGTGCCAGCAGCATGACTAGCGGGGGGGCCTACAATGAGCAGTTCTTC; cdr3_aa: CASSMTSGGAYNEQFF
v_call: TRBV18; clone_size: .; j_call: TRBJ2-1; d_call: TRBD1; cdr3_nt: TGTGCCAGCTCACCACCCACGGGACAGAGCTACAATGAGCAGTTCTTC; cdr3_aa: CASSPPTGQSYNEQFF
v_call: TRBV4-3; clone_size: .; j_call: TRBJ1-1; d_call: TRBD1; cdr3_nt: TGCGCCAGCAGCCCGGACAGGTTTCGAGGGGGCTTATTT; cdr3_aa: CASSPDRFRGGLF
v_call: TRBV4-1; clone_size: .; j_call: TRBJ1-1; d_call: .; cdr3_nt: TGCGCCAGCAGCCAAGATTCGGCCGGGTACACTGAAGCTTTCTTT; cdr3_aa: CASSQDSAGYTEAFF
v_call: TRBV7-9; clone_size: once; j_call: TRBJ1-6; d_call: .; cdr3_nt: TGTGCCAGCAGCTTAGTGGGGGGTGGGGCATATAATTCACCCCTCCACTTT; cdr3_aa: CASSLVGGGAYNSPLHF
v_call: TRBV27; clone_size: .; j_call: TRBJ1-2; d_call: TRBD1; cdr3_nt: TGTGCCAGCAGCATTCCAGGGGGTCGATATGGCTACACCTTC; cdr3_aa: CASSIPGGRYGYTF
v_call: TRBV6-5; clone_size: .; j_call: TRBJ1-2; d_call: .; cdr3_nt: TGTGCCAGCAGTCCTCGACATGACTATGGCTACACCTTC; cdr3_aa: CASSPRHDYGYTF
v_call: TRBV9; clone_size: .; j_call: TRBJ2-7; d_call: TRBD2; cdr3_nt: TGTGCCAGCAGCGAGAGCGGGGGGGCCGTTTACGAGCAGTACTTC; cdr3_aa: CASSESGGAVYEQYF
v_call: TRBV6-5; clone_size: once; j_call: TRBJ2-7; d_call: .; cdr3_nt: TGTGCCAGCAGTTACAGCTTCAAAGGCCGGACCTACGAGCAGTACTTC; cdr3_aa: CASSYSFKGRTYEQYF
v_call: TRBV4-2; clone_size: .; j_call: TRBJ1-2; d_call: .; cdr3_nt: TGTGCCAGCAGCCAAGATCGGATCGCCTTC; cdr3_aa: CASSQDRIAF
v_call: TRBV4-1; clone_size: once; j_call: TRBJ2-7; d_call: .; cdr3_nt: TGCGCCAGCAGCCAAGATCGGTACGAGCAGTACTTC; cdr3_aa: CASSQDRYEQYF
v_call: TRBV2; clone_size: .; j_call: TRBJ1-2; d_call: TRBD1; cdr3_nt: TGTGCCAGCAGTCCGGTCACAGGGGGCGTCTATGGCTACACCTTC; cdr3_aa: CASSPVTGGVYGYTF
v_call: TRBV27; clone_size: .; j_call: TRBJ2-7; d_call: TRBD1; cdr3_nt: TGTGCCAGCAGTGATATCGACAGGGGAGGATCCTACGAGCAGTACTTC; cdr3_aa: CASSDIDRGGSYEQYF
v_call: TRBV14; clone_size: once; j_call: TRBJ2-3; d_call: .; cdr3_nt: TGTGCCAGCAGCCAAGATACTCGGATCGGCACAGATACGCAGTATTTT; cdr3_aa: CASSQDTRIGTDTQYF
v_call: TRBV4-1; clone_size: .; j_call: TRBJ1-4; d_call: TRBD1; cdr3_nt: TGCGCCAGCAGCCAAGATCTGGGACAGGGAGGCGAAAAACTGTTTTTT; cdr3_aa: CASSQDLGQGGEKLFF
v_call: TRBV5-1; clone_size: .; j_call: TRBJ2-7; d_call: .; cdr3_nt: TGCGCCAGCAGCATGGGACGGTCCTACGAGCAGTACTTC; cdr3_aa: CASSMGRSYEQYF
v_call: TRBV5-6; clone_size: .; j_call: TRBJ1-1; d_call: .; cdr3_nt: TGTGCCAGCAGCTTCAGGGGGAACACTGAAGCTTTCTTT; cdr3_aa: CASSFRGNTEAFF
v_call: TRBV27; clone_size: .; j_call: TRBJ2-6; d_call: .; cdr3_nt: TGTGCCAGCAGTTTAATCACTAGCTCTGGGGCCAACGTCCTGACTTTC; cdr3_aa: CASSLITSSGANVLTF
v_call: TRBV4-1; clone_size: .; j_call: TRBJ2-1; d_call: TRBD2; cdr3_nt: TGCGCCAGCAGCCTTCTCTCGGGGGGTTCCTACAATGAGCAGTTCTTC; cdr3_aa: CASSLLSGGSYNEQFF